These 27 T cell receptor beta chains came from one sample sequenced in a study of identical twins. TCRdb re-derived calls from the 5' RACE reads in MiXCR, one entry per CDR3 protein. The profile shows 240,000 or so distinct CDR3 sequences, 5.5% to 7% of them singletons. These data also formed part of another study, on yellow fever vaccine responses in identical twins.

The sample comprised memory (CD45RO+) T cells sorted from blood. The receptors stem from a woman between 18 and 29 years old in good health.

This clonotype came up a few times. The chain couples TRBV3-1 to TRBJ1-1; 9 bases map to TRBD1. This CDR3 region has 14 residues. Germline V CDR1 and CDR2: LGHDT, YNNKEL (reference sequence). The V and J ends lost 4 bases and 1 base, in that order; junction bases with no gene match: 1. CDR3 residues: CASSRGQGNTEAFF. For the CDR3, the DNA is TGTGCCAGCAGCCGGGGACAGGGGAACACTGAAGCTTTCTTT.

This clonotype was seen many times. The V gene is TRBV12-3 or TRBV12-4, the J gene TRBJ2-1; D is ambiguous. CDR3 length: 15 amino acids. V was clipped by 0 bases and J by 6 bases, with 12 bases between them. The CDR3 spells CASSLAHSYSNEQFF. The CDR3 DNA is TGTGCCAGCAGTTTAGCGCATTCCTATTCCAATGAGCAGTTCTTC.

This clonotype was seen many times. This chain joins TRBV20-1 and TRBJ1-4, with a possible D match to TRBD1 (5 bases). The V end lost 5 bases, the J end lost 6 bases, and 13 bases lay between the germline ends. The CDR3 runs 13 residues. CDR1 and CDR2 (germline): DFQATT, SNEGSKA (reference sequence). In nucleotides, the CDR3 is TGCAGTGCTGCACGGGAAGGGGATGAAAAACTGTTTTTT. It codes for CSAAREGDEKLFF.

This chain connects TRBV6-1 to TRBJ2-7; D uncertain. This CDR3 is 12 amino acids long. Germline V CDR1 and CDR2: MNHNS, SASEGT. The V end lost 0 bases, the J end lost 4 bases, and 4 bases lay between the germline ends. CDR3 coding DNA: TGTGCCAGCAGTGAAGCGGGGTACGAGCAGTACGTC. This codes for CASSEAGYEQYV.

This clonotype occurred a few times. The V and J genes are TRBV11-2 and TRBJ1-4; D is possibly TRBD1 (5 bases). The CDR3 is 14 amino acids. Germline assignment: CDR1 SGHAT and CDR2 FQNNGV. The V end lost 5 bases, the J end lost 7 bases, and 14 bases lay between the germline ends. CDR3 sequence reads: CASSPRTGVEKLFF. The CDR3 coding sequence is TGTGCCAGCAGCCCCAGAACGGGGGTTGAAAAACTGTTTTTT.

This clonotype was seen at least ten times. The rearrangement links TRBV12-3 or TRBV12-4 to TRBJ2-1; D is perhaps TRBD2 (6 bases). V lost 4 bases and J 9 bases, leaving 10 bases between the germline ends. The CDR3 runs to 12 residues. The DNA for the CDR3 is TGTGCCAGCAGTTCCCAGCGGGTTGAGCAGTTCTTC. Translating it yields CASSSQRVEQFF.

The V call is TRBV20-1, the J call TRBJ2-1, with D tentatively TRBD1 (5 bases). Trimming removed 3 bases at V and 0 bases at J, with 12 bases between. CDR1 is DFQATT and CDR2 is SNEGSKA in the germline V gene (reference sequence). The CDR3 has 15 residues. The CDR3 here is CSARLDKSSYNEQFF. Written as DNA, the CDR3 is TGCAGTGCTAGGTTGGACAAAAGCTCCTACAATGAGCAGTTCTTC.

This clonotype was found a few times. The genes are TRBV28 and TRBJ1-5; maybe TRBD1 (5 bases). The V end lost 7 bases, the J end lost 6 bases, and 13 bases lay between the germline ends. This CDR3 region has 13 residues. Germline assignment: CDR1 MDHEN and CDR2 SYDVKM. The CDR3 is CASTETGTQPQHF. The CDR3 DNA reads TGTGCCAGCACCGAAACAGGAACTCAGCCCCAGCATTTT.

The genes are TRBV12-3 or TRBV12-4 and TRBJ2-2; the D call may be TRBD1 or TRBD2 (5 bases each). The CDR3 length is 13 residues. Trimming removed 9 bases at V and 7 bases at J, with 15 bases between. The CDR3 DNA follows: TGTGCCAGTGGGGAGTGGCAGGGCGGGGAGCTGTTTTTT. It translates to CASGEWQGGELFF.

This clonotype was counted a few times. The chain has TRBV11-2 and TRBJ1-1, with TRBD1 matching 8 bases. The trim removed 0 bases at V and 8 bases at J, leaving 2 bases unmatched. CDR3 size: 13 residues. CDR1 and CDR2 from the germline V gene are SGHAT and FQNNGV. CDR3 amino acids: CASSLERTGEAFF. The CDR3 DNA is TGTGCCAGCAGCTTAGAAAGGACAGGGGAAGCTTTCTTT.

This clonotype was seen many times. CDR3 DNA sequence: TGTGCCAGCAGCCTGGGGGGGATTAGCACAGATACGCAGTATTTT. It codes for CASSLGGISTDTQYF. This chain links TRBV5-6 with TRBJ2-3, with TRBD2 identical over 7 bases. Germline V CDR1 and CDR2: SGHDT, YYEEEE. V was pared by 4 bases and J by 0 bases, with 5 bases of the junction left unmatched. The length of the CDR3 is 15 residues.

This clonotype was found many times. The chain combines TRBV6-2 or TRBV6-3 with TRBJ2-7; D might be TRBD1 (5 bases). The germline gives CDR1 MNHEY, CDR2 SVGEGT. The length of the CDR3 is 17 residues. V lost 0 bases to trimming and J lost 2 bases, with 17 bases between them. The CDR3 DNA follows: TGTGCCAGCAGTTACTCGAAATCGTTCAAGGGGACCTACGAGCAGTACGTC. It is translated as CASSYSKSFKGTYEQYV.

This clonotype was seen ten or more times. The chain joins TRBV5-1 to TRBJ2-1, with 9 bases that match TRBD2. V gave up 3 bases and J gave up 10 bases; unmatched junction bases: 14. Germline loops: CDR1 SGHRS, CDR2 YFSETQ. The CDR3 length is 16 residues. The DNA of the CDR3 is TGCGCCAGCAGCTCCCGGTTAGCGGGAGAGAGGGTCGAGCAGTTCTTC. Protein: CASSSRLAGERVEQFF.

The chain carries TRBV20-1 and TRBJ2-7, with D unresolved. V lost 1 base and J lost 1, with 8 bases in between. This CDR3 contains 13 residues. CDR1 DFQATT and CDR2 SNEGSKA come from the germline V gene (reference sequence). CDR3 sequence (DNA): TGCAGTGCTAGAGTGGCCGATTCCTACGAGCAGTACTTC. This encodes CSARVADSYEQYF.

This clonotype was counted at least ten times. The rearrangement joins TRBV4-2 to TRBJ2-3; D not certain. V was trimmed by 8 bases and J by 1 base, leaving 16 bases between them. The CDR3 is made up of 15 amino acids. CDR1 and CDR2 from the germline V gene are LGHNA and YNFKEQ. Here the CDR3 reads CASCSLELGTDTQYF. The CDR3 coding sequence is TGTGCCAGCTGCTCACTCGAGCTCGGCACAGATACGCAGTATTTT.

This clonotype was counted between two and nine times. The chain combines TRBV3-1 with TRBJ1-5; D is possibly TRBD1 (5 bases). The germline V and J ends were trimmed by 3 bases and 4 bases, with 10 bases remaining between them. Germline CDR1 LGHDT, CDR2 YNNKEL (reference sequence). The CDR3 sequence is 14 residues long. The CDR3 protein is CASSQTVGNQPQHF. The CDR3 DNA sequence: TGTGCCAGCAGCCAGACAGTTGGGAATCAGCCCCAGCATTTT.

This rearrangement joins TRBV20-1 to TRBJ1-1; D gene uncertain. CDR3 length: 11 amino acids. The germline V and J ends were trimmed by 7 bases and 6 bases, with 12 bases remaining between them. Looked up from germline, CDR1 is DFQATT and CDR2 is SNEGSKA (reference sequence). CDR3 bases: TGCAGTGGCCTCCAAAACGCTGAAGCTTTCTTT. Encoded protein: CSGLQNAEAFF.

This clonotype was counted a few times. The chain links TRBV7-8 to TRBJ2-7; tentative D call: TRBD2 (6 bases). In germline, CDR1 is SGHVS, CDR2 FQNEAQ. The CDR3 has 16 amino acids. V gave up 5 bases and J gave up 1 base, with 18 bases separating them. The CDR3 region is CASSQSGTRGSYEQYF. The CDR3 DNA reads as TGTGCCAGCAGCCAAAGTGGGACGCGGGGATCCTACGAGCAGTACTTC.

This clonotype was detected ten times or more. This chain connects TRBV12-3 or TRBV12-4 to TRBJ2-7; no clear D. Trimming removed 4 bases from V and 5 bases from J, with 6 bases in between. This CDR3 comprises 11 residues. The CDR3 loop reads CASSSTHEQYF. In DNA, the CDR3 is TGTGCCAGCAGTTCCACCCACGAGCAGTACTTC.

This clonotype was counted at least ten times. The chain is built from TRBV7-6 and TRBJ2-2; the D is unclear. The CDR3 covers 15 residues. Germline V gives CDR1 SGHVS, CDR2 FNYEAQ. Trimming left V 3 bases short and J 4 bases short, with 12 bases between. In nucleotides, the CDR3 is TGTGCCAGCAGCTTGAGGCAGGCCCCCACCGGGGAGCTGTTTTTT. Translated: CASSLRQAPTGELFF.

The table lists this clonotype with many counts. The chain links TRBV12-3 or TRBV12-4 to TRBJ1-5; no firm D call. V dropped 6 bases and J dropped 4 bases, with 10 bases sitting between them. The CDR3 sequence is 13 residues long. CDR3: CASRPTGNQPQHF. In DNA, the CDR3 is TGTGCCAGCAGGCCGACGGGGAATCAGCCCCAGCATTTT.

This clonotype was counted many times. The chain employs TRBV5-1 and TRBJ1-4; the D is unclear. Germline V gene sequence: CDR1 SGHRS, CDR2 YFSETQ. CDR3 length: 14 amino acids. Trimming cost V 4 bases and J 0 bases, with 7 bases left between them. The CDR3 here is CASSVGTTNEKLFF. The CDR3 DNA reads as TGCGCCAGCAGCGTTGGAACAACTAATGAAAAACTGTTTTTT.

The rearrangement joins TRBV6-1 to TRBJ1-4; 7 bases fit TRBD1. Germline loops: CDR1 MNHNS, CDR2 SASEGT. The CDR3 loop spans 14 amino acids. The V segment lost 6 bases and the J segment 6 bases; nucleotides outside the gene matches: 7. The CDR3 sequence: CASSSPQGDEKLFF. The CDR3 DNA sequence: TGTGCCAGCAGCTCCCCGCAGGGGGATGAAAAACTGTTTTTT.

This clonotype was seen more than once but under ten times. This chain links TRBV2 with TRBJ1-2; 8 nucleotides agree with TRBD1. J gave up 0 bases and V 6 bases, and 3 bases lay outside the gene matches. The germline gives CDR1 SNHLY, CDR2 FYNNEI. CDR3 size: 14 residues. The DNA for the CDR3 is TGTGCCAGCAGCGACAGGGGAGCTAACTATGGCTACACCTTC. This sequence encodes CASSDRGANYGYTF.

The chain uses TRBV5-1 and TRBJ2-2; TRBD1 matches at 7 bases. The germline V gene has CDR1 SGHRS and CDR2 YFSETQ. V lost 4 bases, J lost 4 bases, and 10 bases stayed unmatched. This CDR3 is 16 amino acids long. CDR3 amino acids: CASSRDGTGATGELFF. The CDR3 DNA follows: TGCGCCAGCAGCCGGGATGGCACAGGGGCCACCGGGGAGCTGTTTTTT.

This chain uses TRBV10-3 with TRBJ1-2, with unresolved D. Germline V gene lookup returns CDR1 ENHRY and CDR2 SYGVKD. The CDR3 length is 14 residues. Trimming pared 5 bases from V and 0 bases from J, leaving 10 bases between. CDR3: CAISSTTTNYGYTF. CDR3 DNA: TGTGCCATCAGTTCTACTACAACTAACTATGGCTACACCTTC.

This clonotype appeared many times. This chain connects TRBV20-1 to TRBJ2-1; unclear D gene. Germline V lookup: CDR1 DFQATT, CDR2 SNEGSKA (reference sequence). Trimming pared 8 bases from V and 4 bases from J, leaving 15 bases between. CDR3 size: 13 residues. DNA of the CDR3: TGCAGTACTATAGGGCGGAATTACAATGAGCAGTTCTTC. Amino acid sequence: CSTIGRNYNEQFF.